This TCR beta chain was observed in a study of T cells in Graves' hyperthyroidism and ophthalmopathy. TCR beta CDR3 sequences were amplified from RNA transcripts. First-round RT-PCR targeting the TCR CDR3 was performed with the HTBI primer set. TCRdb fed the multiplex PCR reads into MiXCR, producing one record per CDR3 protein. The data show hundreds of thousands of distinct CDR3 sequences, approximately 13% seen once. This clonotype was counted a few times. The study defined stable Graves' hyperthyroidism as no ophthalmopathy progression within 18 months. Orbital computed tomography, thyroid ultrasound, serum thyroxine and TRAb, and clinical symptoms together informed the diagnoses. Trimming removed 10 bases from V and 4 bases from J, with 16 bases in between. CDR3 size: 14 residues. CDR1 is SGHVS, CDR2 FQNEAQ, per germline.

The chain joins TRBV7-8 to TRBJ1-4, with D unclear. Sequenced material: blood. This TCR was recovered from a young woman with Graves' hyperthyroidism. The CDR3 nucleotides read TGTGCCACCTCCCCCAGGTTCCTTAATGAAAAACTGTTTTTT. This translates into CATSPRFLNEKLFF.